Listed below are T cell receptor beta chains from one sample, sequenced in a study of cytomegalovirus exposure and HLA in healthy donors. The data were produced by immunoSEQ multiplex PCR, yet TCRdb's version contains in-frame clones alone and is incomplete. This table has around 170,000 clones, roughly 76% appearing once. Sequenced input: PBMCs. These receptors originate from a man in his forties or fifties in good health and CMV-seropositive. The CDR3 runs from the conserved cysteine through the conserved F or W. D genes are given only for firm matches. Clone size, where shown, is once, few, many, or a class for clones that have expanded.

j_call clone_size cdr3_length v_call d_call cdr3_aa cdr3_nt
TRBJ2-3 - 12 TRBV9 - CASSPDLNTQYF TGTGCCAGCAGCCCAGATTTGAATACGCAGTATTTT
TRBJ2-7 - 18 TRBV5-5 TRBD2 CASRMGTLAGANLYEQYF TGTGCCAGCAGGATGGGTACTCTAGCGGGGGCTAACCTCTACGAGCAGTACTTC
TRBJ1-5 - 15 TRBV18 - CASSPRQEVDQPQHF TGTGCCAGCTCACCACGACAGGAGGTCGATCAGCCCCAGCATTTT
TRBJ2-5 - 14 TRBV7-2 - CASSLDTGGETQYF TGTGCCAGCAGCTTAGATACGGGTGGGGAGACCCAGTACTTC
TRBJ2-1 once 14 TRBV5-6 - CASSLISTYNEQFF TGTGCCAGCAGCTTAATAAGTACTTACAATGAGCAGTTCTTC
TRBJ1-2 few 15 TRBV4-1 - CASSQGQDHRYGYTF TGCGCCAGCAGCCAAGGACAGGACCACCGATATGGCTACACCTTC
TRBJ1-3 - 15 TRBV12-5 - CASGLDPASGNTIYF TGTGCTAGTGGTTTGGACCCAGCTAGCGGAAACACCATATATTTT
TRBJ2-5 - 15 TRBV5-4 TRBD2 CASSLVAGSGETQYF TGTGCCAGCAGCTTGGTAGCGGGGTCGGGGGAGACCCAGTACTTC
TRBJ2-5 - 13 TRBV19 TRBD1 CASSETGKTPQYF TGTGCCAGTAGTGAGACAGGGAAGACGCCCCAGTACTTC
TRBJ2-7 - 15 TRBV10-2 TRBD2 CASSSPPSGGYEQYF TGCGCCAGCAGTTCCCCCCCCAGCGGGGGCTACGAGCAGTACTTC
TRBJ1-1 - 13 TRBV30 - CAWSVLANTEAFF TGTGCCTGGAGTGTACTAGCGAACACTGAAGCTTTCTTT
TRBJ1-5 - 11 TRBV2 - CASSVTEPQHF TGTGCCAGCAGTGTCACTGAGCCCCAGCATTTT
TRBJ2-1 - 15 TRBV7-2 TRBD2 CASSSSGGVVNEQFF TGTGCCAGCAGCTCTAGCGGGGGGGTTGTGAATGAGCAGTTCTTC
TRBJ1-2 few 9 TRBV7-9 - CASSNDRNF TGTGCCAGCAGCAACGACAGGAACTTC
TRBJ1-2 - 16 TRBV7-9 TRBD1 CASSKDRVDLVYGYTF TGTGCCAGCAGCAAGGACAGGGTTGATTTGGTCTATGGCTACACCTTC
TRBJ1-2 - 15 TRBV7-9 - CASSSGQTVMYGYTF TGTGCCAGCAGCTCCGGACAGACGGTGATGTATGGCTACACCTTC
TRBJ2-5 - 13 TRBV6-5 - CASSTGSRETQYF TGTGCCAGCAGCACAGGGTCGCGGGAGACCCAGTACTTC
TRBJ2-7 few 12 TRBV11-2 - CASSFSEYEQYF TGTGCCAGCAGCTTTTCAGAATACGAGCAGTACTTC
TRBJ2-3 - 13 TRBV30 - CASAKSGGNTQYF TGTGCCTCCGCCAAGTCCGGGGGAAATACGCAGTATTTT
TRBJ1-5 few 13 TRBV15 - CATSLGGNQPQHF TGTGCCACCAGCTTAGGGGGCAATCAGCCCCAGCATTTT
TRBJ2-5 - 17 TRBV7-3 - CASSPGGGGAAQETQYF TGTGCCAGCAGCCCCGGTGGAGGGGGGGCCGCTCAAGAGACCCAGTACTTC
TRBJ1-4 once 14 TRBV19 TRBD1 CASSPQGGREKLFF TGTGCCAGTAGTCCCCAAGGGGGCCGTGAAAAACTGTTTTTT
TRBJ2-3 - 16 TRBV19 - CASSPMGGRSTDTQYF TGTGCCAGTAGTCCCATGGGGGGACGGAGCACAGATACGCAGTATTTT
TRBJ2-2 - 14 TRBV29-1 - CSVENRAELGQLFF TGCAGCGTTGAGAACAGGGCGGAACTGGGTCAGCTGTTTTTT
TRBJ2-7 - 17 TRBV27 TRBD2 CASNPGRSGGWTYEQYF TGTGCCAGCAACCCAGGTCGTAGCGGGGGATGGACCTACGAGCAGTACTTC
TRBJ2-3 - 14 TRBV19 TRBD2 CASSMGLVADTQYF TGTGCCAGTAGTATGGGACTAGTGGCAGATACGCAGTATTTT
TRBJ2-1 - 16 TRBV5-4 TRBD2 CASSPSGGAPSNEQFF TGTGCCAGCAGCCCCAGCGGGGGGGCTCCTTCGAATGAGCAGTTCTTC
TRBJ1-5 once 14 TRBV15 - CATSREEGVGAQHF TGTGCCACCAGCAGAGAGGAGGGTGTGGGAGCCCAGCATTTT
TRBJ1-5 - 15 TRBV4-2 - CASSQRHISNQPQHF TGTGCCAGCAGCCAGAGACACATTAGCAATCAGCCCCAGCATTTT
TRBJ1-3 - 15 TRBV7-9 TRBD1 CASSPRDSSGNTIYF TGTGCCAGCAGCCCGAGGGACAGCTCTGGAAACACCATATATTTT
TRBJ1-2 - 14 TRBV5-1 - CASSLKGINYGYTF TGCGCCAGCAGCTTGAAGGGGATTAACTATGGCTACACCTTC